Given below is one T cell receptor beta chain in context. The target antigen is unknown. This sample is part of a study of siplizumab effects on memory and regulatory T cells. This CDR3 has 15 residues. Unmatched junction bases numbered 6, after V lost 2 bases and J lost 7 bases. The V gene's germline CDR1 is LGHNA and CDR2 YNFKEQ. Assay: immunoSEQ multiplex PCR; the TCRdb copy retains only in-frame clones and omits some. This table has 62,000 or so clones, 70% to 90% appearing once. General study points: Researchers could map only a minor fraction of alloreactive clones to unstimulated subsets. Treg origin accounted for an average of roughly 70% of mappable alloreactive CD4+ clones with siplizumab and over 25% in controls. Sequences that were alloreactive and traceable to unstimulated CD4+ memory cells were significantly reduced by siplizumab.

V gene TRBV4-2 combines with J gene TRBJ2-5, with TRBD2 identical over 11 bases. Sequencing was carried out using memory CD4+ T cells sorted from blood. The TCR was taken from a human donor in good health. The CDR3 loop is CASSQLLAGAVTQYF. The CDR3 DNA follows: TGTGCCAGCAGCCAACTACTAGCGGGGGCCGTGACCCAGTACTTC.